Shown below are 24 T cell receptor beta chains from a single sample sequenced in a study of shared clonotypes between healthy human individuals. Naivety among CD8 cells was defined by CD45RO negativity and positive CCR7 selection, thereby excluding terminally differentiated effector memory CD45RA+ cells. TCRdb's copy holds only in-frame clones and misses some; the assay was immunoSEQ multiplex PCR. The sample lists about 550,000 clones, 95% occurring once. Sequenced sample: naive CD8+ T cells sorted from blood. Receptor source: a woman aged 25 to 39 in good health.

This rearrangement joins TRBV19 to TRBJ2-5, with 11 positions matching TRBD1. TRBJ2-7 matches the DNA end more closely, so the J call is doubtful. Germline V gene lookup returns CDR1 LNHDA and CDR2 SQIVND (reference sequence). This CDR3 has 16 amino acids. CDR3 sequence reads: CASSSRTGGSSYEQYF. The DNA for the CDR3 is TGTGCCAGTAGTTCCCGGACAGGGGGCTCTTCCTACGAGCAGTACTTC.

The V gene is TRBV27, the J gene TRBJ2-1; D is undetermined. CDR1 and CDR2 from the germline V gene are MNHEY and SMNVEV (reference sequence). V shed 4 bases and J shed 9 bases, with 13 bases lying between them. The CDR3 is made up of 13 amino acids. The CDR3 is CASSYPPGFEQFF. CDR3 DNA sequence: TGTGCCAGCAGTTACCCCCCCGGGTTTGAGCAGTTCTTC.

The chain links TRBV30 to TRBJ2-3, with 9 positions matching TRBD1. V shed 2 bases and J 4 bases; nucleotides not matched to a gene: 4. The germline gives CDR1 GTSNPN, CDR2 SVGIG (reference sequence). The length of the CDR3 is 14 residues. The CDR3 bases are TGTGCCTGGAGTTCCGGGACAGGGTCAGATACGCAGTATTTT. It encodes CAWSSGTGSDTQYF. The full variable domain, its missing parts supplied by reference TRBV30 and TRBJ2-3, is SQTIHQWPATLVQPVGSPLSLECTVEGTSNPNLYWYRQAAGRGLQLLFYSVGIGQISSEVPQNLSASRPQDRQFILSSKKLLLSDSGFYLCAWSSGTGSDTQYFGPGTRLTVL.

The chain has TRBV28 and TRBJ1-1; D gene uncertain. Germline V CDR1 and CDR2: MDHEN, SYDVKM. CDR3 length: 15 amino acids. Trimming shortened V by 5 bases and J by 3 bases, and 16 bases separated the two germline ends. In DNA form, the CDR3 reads TGTGCCAGCAGTACCAGCTGGGAAGGATACACTGAAGCTTTCTTT. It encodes CASSTSWEGYTEAFF.

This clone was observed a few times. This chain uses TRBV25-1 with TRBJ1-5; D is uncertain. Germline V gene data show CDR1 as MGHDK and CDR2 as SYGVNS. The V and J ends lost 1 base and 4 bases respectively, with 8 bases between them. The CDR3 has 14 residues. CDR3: CASSELMKNQPQHF. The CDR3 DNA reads TGTGCCAGCAGTGAATTGATGAAAAATCAGCCCCAGCATTTT.

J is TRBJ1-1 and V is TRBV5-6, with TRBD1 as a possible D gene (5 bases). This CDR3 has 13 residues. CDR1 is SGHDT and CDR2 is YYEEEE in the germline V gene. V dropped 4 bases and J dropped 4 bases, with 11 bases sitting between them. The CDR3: CASSATRGTEAFF. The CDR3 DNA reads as TGTGCCAGCAGCGCAACGAGGGGCACTGAAGCTTTCTTT.

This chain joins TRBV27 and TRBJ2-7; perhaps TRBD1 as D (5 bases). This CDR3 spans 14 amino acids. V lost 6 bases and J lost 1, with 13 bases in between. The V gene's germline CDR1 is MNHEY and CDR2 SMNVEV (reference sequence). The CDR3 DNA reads TGTGCCAGCAGCATCCAGGGTAGGTCCTACGAGCAGTACTTC. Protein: CASSIQGRSYEQYF.

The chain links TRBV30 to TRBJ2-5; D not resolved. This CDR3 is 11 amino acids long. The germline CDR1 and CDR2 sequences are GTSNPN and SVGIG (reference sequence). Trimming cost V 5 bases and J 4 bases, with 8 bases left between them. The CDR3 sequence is CAWHRRETQYF. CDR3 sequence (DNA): TGTGCCTGGCATAGACGAGAGACCCAGTACTTC.

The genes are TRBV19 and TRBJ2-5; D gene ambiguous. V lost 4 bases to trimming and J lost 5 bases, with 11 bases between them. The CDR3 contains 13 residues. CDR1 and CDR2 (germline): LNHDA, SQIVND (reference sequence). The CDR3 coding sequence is TGTGCCAGTAGTAACCCAGCATGGGAGACCCAGTACTTC. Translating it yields CASSNPAWETQYF.

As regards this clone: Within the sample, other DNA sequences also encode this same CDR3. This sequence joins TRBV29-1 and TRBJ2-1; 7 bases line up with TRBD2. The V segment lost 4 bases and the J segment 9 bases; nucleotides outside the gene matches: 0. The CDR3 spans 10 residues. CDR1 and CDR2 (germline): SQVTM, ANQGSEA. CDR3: CSVAGGEQFF. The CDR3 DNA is TGCAGCGTTGCGGGGGGTGAGCAGTTCTTC.

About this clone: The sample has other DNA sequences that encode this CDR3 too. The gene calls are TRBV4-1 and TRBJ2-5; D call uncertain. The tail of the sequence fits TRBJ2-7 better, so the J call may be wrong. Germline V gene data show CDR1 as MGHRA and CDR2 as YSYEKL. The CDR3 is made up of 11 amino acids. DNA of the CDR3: TGCGCCAGCAGCCAAGGCAACGAGCAGTACTTC. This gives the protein CASSQGNEQYF.

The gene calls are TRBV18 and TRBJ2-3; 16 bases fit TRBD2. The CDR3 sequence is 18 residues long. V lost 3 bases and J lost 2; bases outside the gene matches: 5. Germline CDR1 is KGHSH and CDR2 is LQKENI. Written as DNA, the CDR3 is TGTGCCAGCTCACCTGGGACTAGCGGGAGGGCCGCCACAGATACGCAGTATTTT. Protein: CASSPGTSGRAATDTQYF.

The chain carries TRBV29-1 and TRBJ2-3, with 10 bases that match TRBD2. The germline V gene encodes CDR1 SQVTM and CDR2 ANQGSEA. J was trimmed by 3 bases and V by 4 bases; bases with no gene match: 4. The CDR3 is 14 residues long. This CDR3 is CSVASGRGTDTQYF. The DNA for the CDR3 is TGCAGCGTTGCCAGCGGGAGGGGGACAGATACGCAGTATTTT.

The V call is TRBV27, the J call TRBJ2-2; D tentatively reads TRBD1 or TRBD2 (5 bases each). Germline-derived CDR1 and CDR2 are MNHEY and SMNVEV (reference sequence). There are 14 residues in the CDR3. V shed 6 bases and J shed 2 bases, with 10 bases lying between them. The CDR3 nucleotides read TGTGCCAGCAGCGGGACGATCAACACCGGGGAGCTGTTTTTT. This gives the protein CASSGTINTGELFF.

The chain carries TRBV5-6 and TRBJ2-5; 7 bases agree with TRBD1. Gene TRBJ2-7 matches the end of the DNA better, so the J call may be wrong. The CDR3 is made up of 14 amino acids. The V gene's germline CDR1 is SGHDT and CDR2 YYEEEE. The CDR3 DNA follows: TGTGCCAGCAGCCTAGGGACAGCCCACACCGAGCAGTACTTC. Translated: CASSLGTAHTEQYF.

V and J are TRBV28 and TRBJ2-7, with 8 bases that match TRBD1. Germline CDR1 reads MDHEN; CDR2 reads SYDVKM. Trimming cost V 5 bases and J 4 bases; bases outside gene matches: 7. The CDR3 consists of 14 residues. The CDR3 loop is CASSNRGSGYEQYF. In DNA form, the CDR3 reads TGTGCCAGCAGTAACAGGGGGTCGGGGTACGAGCAGTACTTC.

The CDR3 loop reads CASRRTTTRTDTQYF. The CDR3 DNA follows: TGCGCCAGCAGGCGGACGACGACGCGCACAGATACGCAGTATTTT. The chain links TRBV23-1 to TRBJ2-3; D ambiguous. TRBV23-1 is an ORF for which the function is uncertain. The CDR3 sequence is 15 residues long. The ends were cut back, 6 bases at V and 1 base at J, with 14 bases in the middle.

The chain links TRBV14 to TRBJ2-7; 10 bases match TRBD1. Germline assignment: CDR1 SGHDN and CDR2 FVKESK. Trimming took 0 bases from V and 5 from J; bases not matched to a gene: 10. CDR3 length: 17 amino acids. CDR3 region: CASSQDFRWDRGHEQYF. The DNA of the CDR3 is TGTGCCAGCAGCCAAGACTTCCGCTGGGACAGGGGCCACGAGCAGTACTTC.

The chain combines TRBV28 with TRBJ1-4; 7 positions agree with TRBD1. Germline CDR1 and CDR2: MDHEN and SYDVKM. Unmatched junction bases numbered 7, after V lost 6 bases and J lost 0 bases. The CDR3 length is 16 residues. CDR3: CASRPGTVATNEKLFF. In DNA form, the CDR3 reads TGTGCCAGCAGACCCGGGACAGTTGCAACTAATGAAAAACTGTTTTTT.

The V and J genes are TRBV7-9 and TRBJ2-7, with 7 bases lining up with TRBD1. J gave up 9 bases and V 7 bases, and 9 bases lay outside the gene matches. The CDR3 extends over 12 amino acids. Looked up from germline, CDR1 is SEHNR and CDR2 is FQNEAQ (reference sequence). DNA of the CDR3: TGTGCCAGCACGGGACAGCACTTCGCGCAGTACTTC. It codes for CASTGQHFAQYF.

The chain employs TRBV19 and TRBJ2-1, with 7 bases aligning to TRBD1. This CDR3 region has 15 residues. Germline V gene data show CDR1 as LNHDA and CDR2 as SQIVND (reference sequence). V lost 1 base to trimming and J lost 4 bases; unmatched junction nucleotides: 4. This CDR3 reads CASSIGQGQYNEQFF. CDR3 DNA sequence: TGTGCCAGTAGTATAGGACAGGGCCAATACAATGAGCAGTTCTTC.

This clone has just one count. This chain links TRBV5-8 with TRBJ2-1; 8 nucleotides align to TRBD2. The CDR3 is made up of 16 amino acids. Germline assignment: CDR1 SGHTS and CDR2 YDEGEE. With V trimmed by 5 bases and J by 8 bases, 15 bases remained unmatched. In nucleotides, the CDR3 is TGTGCCAGCAGTTCTATGCGGGAGCGGGAGTACGATGAGCAGTTCTTC. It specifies CASSSMREREYDEQFF.

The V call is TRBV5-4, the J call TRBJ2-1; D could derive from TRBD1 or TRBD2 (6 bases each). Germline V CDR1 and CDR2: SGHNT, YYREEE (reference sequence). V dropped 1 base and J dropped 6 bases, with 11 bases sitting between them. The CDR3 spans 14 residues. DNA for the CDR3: TGTGCCAGCAGCTTGAAGGGGGGTCCCAATGAGCAGTTCTTC. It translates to CASSLKGGPNEQFF.

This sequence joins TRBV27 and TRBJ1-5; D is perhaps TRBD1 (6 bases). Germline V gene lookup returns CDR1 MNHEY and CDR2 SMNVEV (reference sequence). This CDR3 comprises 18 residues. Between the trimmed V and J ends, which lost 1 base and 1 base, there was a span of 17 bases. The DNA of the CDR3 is TGTGCCAGCAGTTTATATGGGTCCCCCACAGGGAGCAATCAGCCCCAGCATTTT. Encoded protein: CASSLYGSPTGSNQPQHF.